A single sample gave rise to the 12 T cell receptor beta chains below, sequenced in a study of T cell repertoires in cytomegalovirus infection (dated by TCRdb to the late 2010s). These reads were obtained on an Illumina HiSeq 1500. The public reads were quality trimmed at Q25 with fastp and then assembled into clones with MiXCR by TCRdb, keeping productive beta chains. Every distinct CDR3 protein forms one entry, paired with its most common genes and DNA. The sample table lists roughly 250,000 distinct CDR3 sequences, roughly 22% of them with a count of one. In total, the top ten clones hold over 15% of the sample. What was sequenced was CD8+ T cells from PBMCs. Receptors were obtained from a human donor in good health (CMV status not recorded). Some clones in this sample may be carry-over from other donors' samples.

In its sample, this clonotype was seen many times. The rearrangement joins TRBV24-1 to TRBJ1-1, with D uncertain. The CDR3 contains 14 residues. Germline V gene data show CDR1 as KGHDR and CDR2 as SFDVKD. V lost 3 bases, J lost 5 bases, and 12 bases lay in between. The CDR3 bases are TGTGCCACCAGTGATGTGAATGATGGGACTGAAGCTTTCTTT. Its translation is CATSDVNDGTEAFF.

The chain couples TRBV11-1 to TRBJ2-2; tentatively, D is TRBD2 (5 bases). Per the germline V gene, CDR1 is SGHAT and CDR2 is FQDESV (reference sequence). Trimming took 4 bases from V and 1 from J, leaving 22 bases between them. The CDR3 has 19 amino acids. The CDR3 coding sequence is TGTGCCAGCAGCTCCCTTTTTGGAAAGCCGGGGATGAACACCGGGGAGCTGTTTTTT. Amino acids: CASSSLFGKPGMNTGELFF.

The gene calls are TRBV29-1 and TRBJ2-1, with 9 bases identical to TRBD1. The V gene's germline CDR1 is SQVTM and CDR2 ANQGSEA. The junction had 8 bases not matched to a gene; V was cut back by 7 bases and J by 7 bases. This CDR3 region has 13 residues. CDR3 bases: TGCAGCGCATGGGACAGGGAGAATAATGAGCAGTTCTTC. Translated: CSAWDRENNEQFF.

V gene TRBV28 combines with J gene TRBJ2-1; 9 positions match TRBD1. CDR1 MDHEN and CDR2 SYDVKM come from the germline V gene. This CDR3 is built from 16 residues. The junction had 9 bases not matched to a gene; V was cut back by 8 bases and J by 1 base. CDR3 coding DNA: TGTGCCAGCGGGAGAGAGACAGGGGGGTCCTACAATGAGCAGTTCTTC. It encodes CASGRETGGSYNEQFF.

V usage is TRBV11-2 and J usage is TRBJ2-7, with a weak D call TRBD1 (5 bases). The CDR3 has 13 amino acids. CDR1 is SGHAT, CDR2 FQNNGV, per germline. V shed 7 bases and J shed 3 bases, with 13 bases lying between them. The CDR3 reads CASKGAEYYEQYF. The CDR3 nucleotides are TGTGCCAGCAAAGGGGCAGAGTACTACGAGCAGTACTTC.

The table lists this clonotype with a few counts. The V gene is TRBV20-1, the J gene TRBJ2-5, with TRBD2 matching 11 bases. The CDR3 length is 13 residues. CDR1 is DFQATT, CDR2 SNEGSKA, per germline (reference sequence). V shed 0 bases and J 7 bases; nucleotides not matched to a gene: 1. CDR3 DNA: TGCAGTGCTAGAGATCTAGCGGGGGGGACCCAGTACTTC. Its translation is CSARDLAGGTQYF.

This clonotype has just a few counts. The chain uses TRBV4-2 and TRBJ1-5, with TRBD1 matching over 8 bases. Germline-derived CDR1 and CDR2 are LGHNA and YNFKEQ. The CDR3 has 15 residues. V dropped 4 bases and J dropped 5; count of bases not matched to a gene: 7. CDR3 nucleotides: TGTGCCAGCAGCCTCAGACAGGGGCTGGATCAGCCCCAGCATTTT. Protein sequence: CASSLRQGLDQPQHF.

This clonotype was seen repeatedly, ten times or more. In DNA, the CDR3 is TGTGCCAGCAGCTTACGTACAGGGGCGAACACTGAAGCTTTCTTT. This encodes CASSLRTGANTEAFF. V usage is TRBV7-6 and J usage is TRBJ1-1; TRBD1 aligns across 7 bases. Germline V gene data show CDR1 as SGHVS and CDR2 as FNYEAQ. After removal of 2 bases from V and 1 base from J, the junction contained 4 bases not matched to a gene. This CDR3 has 15 amino acids.

Only a few counts were recorded for this clonotype. The chain links TRBV2 to TRBJ2-7, with D possibly matching TRBD1 (6 bases). The CDR3 has 14 amino acids. Trimming stripped 2 bases from V and 2 bases from J, with 10 bases between. Looked up from germline, CDR1 is SNHLY and CDR2 is FYNNEI. The CDR3 DNA follows: TGTGCCAGCAGTGAATATCAGGGGACCTACGAGCAGTACTTC. It encodes CASSEYQGTYEQYF.

This clonotype was recorded a few times. This sequence joins TRBV29-1 and TRBJ1-1; a possible D gene is TRBD1 (6 bases). In germline, CDR1 is SQVTM, CDR2 ANQGSEA. Trimming took 3 bases from V and 0 from J, leaving 8 bases between them. The CDR3 is made up of 13 amino acids. DNA of the CDR3: TGCAGCGTTGAGACAGGCATGAACACTGAAGCTTTCTTT. It codes for CSVETGMNTEAFF.

At least ten counts were recorded for this clonotype. The rearrangement joins TRBV12-3 or TRBV12-4 to TRBJ1-1; D call uncertain. There are 13 residues in the CDR3. V gave up 8 bases and J gave up 3 bases, with 13 bases separating them. The CDR3 DNA reads as TGTGCCAGCTCCACCGGGTTGTACACTGAAGCTTTCTTT. It encodes CASSTGLYTEAFF.

The rearrangement uses TRBV28 and TRBJ2-7, with 7 nucleotides matching TRBD2. The junction had 11 bases not matched to a gene; V was cut back by 4 bases and J by 2 bases. Per germline, CDR1 MDHEN and CDR2 SYDVKM. This CDR3 is built from 16 residues. CDR3 loop: CASSYYPGDYAYEQYF. CDR3 sequence (DNA): TGTGCCAGCAGTTACTACCCCGGGGACTACGCCTACGAGCAGTACTTC.